These 26 T cell receptor beta chains came from one sample sequenced in a study of T-cell memory formation after mild COVID-19. TCRdb re-derived calls from the 5' RACE reads in MiXCR, one entry per CDR3 protein. In the table there are 300,000 to 400,000 distinct CDR3 sequences, about 15% of which are singletons. Sequences were obtained from PBMCs or a T cell subset sorted from them (not recorded which). These TCRs come from a man between 18 and 29 years old who had mild COVID-19 (a few samples of this study predate the infection). Cell type and time point are not known.

The chain uses TRBV14 and TRBJ1-2; D might be TRBD1 (5 bases). Germline CDR1 reads SGHDN; CDR2 reads FVKESK. CDR3 length: 13 residues. Trimming cost V 5 bases and J 6 bases, with 13 bases left between them. The CDR3 sequence: CASSEYPGHGYTF. The CDR3 nucleotides read TGTGCCAGCAGCGAATACCCAGGGCATGGCTACACCTTC.

The chain links TRBV5-1 to TRBJ2-3; no reliable D call. This CDR3 region has 12 residues. The germline V and J ends were trimmed by 2 bases and 6 bases, with 7 bases remaining between them. In germline, CDR1 is SGHRS, CDR2 YFSETQ. As DNA, the CDR3 is TGCGCCAGCAGCTTTCAATCCGATACGCAGTATTTT. Its protein is CASSFQSDTQYF.

V gene TRBV6-1 combines with J gene TRBJ1-1, with D maybe TRBD1 (5 bases). Trimming left V 2 bases short and J 9 bases short, with 13 bases between. Germline loops: CDR1 MNHNS, CDR2 SASEGT. The CDR3 totals 13 residues. Here the CDR3 DNA reads TGTGCCAGCAGTGAATTAGGGGTTGAACAAGCTTTCTTT. Translated: CASSELGVEQAFF.

This clonotype was seen repeatedly, ten times or more. The chain is built from TRBV5-1 and TRBJ2-3, with 8 bases matching TRBD1. The V gene end was trimmed by 0 bases and the J gene end by 7 bases; junction bases not matched to a gene: 7. Germline V gene data show CDR1 as SGHRS and CDR2 as YFSETQ. The CDR3 is made up of 15 amino acids. CDR3 sequence: CASSLEGTGTNTQYF. The CDR3 DNA reads TGCGCCAGCAGCTTGGAGGGGACAGGTACGAATACGCAGTATTTT.

The chain employs TRBV6-1 and TRBJ2-3; no reliable D call. The CDR3 has 12 residues. Germline V gene data show CDR1 as MNHNS and CDR2 as SASEGT. V dropped 4 bases and J dropped 2 bases, with 4 bases sitting between them. The DNA of the CDR3 is TGTGCCAGCAGTGGGGACACAGATACGCAGTATTTT. As protein: CASSGDTDTQYF.

Turning to this clonotype: A much larger clone differs from this one at a single base, so this may be a read error. The chain links TRBV11-2 to TRBJ1-2; 8 bases map to TRBD1. The CDR3 totals 17 residues. Germline-derived CDR1 and CDR2 are SGHAT and FQNNGV. Unmatched junction bases numbered 18, after V lost 6 bases and J lost 6 bases. This CDR3 is CASRGIKDRETSNGYTF. The CDR3 DNA is TGTGCCAGCAGGGGGATCAAGGACAGGGAGACATCCAATGGCTACACCTTC.

The sample holds a few counts of this clonotype. V is TRBV7-8 and J is TRBJ1-5; D might be TRBD1 (5 bases). This CDR3 comprises 15 residues. Trimming stripped 1 base from V and 3 bases from J, with 10 bases between. CDR1 is SGHVS, CDR2 FQNEAQ, per germline. CDR3 sequence reads: CASSLGRQFNQPQHF. As DNA, the CDR3 is TGTGCCAGCAGCTTAGGGCGACAGTTCAATCAGCCCCAGCATTTT.

CDR3 nucleotides: TGTGCCAGCAGCTTCCAGGGCAGGGGGCAAGAGACCCAGTACTTC. It specifies CASSFQGRGQETQYF. The V gene is TRBV3-1, the J gene TRBJ2-5; 7 bases are a match to TRBD1. V shed 5 bases, J shed 2 bases, and the junction held 8 bases outside the gene matches. The CDR3 extends over 15 amino acids. Germline lookup yields CDR1 LGHDT and CDR2 YNNKEL (reference sequence).

This clonotype was observed a single time. The chain employs TRBV10-3 and TRBJ1-6; D perhaps matches TRBD1 (6 bases). CDR3 size: 15 residues. The germline gives CDR1 ENHRY, CDR2 SYGVKD. V dropped 0 bases and J dropped 11 bases, with 14 bases sitting between them. CDR3 region: CAISESTGSVPPLHF. Here the CDR3 DNA reads TGTGCCATCAGTGAGTCGACAGGTTCCGTACCACCCCTCCACTTT.

The V and J genes are TRBV19 and TRBJ2-1; 9 positions agree with TRBD2. The CDR3 runs to 15 residues. J was trimmed by 0 bases and V by 9 bases; bases with no gene match: 6. Germline V gives CDR1 LNHDA, CDR2 SQIVND (reference sequence). Here the CDR3 DNA reads TGTGCCAGCTGTAGCGGGGGCAGCTCCTACAATGAGCAGTTCTTC. Residues: CASCSGGSSYNEQFF.

This clonotype turned up a few times. The CDR3 sequence: CASSTDRGGSGYTF. DNA of the CDR3: TGTGCCAGCAGTACTGACAGGGGAGGCTCTGGCTACACCTTC. This chain joins TRBV2 and TRBJ1-2; 8 nucleotides match TRBD1. Germline V lookup: CDR1 SNHLY, CDR2 FYNNEI. With 5 bases clipped from V and 7 bases from J, the junction kept 9 bases outside the gene matches. This CDR3 spans 14 amino acids.

The V call is TRBV20-1, the J call TRBJ2-5, with D perhaps assigned TRBD1 or TRBD2 (5 bases each). Germline CDR1 DFQATT, CDR2 SNEGSKA (reference sequence). The CDR3 runs to 11 residues. The V end was cut by 6 bases, the J end by 5 bases, with 10 bases between. CDR3 coding DNA: TGCAGTGCGGGGGTGAGGGAGACCCAGTACTTC. Its translation is CSAGVRETQYF.

The V and J genes are TRBV6-2 or TRBV6-3 and TRBJ2-1, with TRBD2 as a possible D gene (6 bases). The germline V and J ends were trimmed by 4 bases and 3 bases, with 13 bases remaining between them. This CDR3 is built from 15 residues. Germline-derived CDR1 and CDR2 are MNHEY and SVGEGT. The CDR3 reads CASSFLGGLYNEQFF. Here the CDR3 DNA reads TGTGCCAGCAGTTTCCTGGGGGGACTCTACAATGAGCAGTTCTTC.

The table lists this clonotype with a few counts. The V call is TRBV29-1, the J call TRBJ1-1; possibly TRBD1 for D (5 bases). Per the germline V gene, CDR1 is SQVTM and CDR2 is ANQGSEA. The germline V and J ends were trimmed by 5 bases and 3 bases, with 13 bases remaining between them. This CDR3 comprises 13 residues. CDR3 bases: TGCAGCGTTACCGGACCCAGGGACACTGAAGCTTTCTTT. This sequence encodes CSVTGPRDTEAFF.

The chain employs TRBV12-3 or TRBV12-4 and TRBJ1-1; no clear D. The V gene lost 3 bases and the J gene lost 8 bases, with 7 bases spanning the gap. CDR3 length: 11 amino acids. CDR3 loop: CASSLNEEAFF. CDR3 sequence (DNA): TGTGCCAGCAGTTTGAACGAGGAAGCTTTCTTT.

This clonotype was counted ten times or more. The J gene is TRBJ1-5, the V gene TRBV9, with D unclear. The CDR3 is made up of 13 amino acids. Between the trimmed V and J ends, which lost 0 bases and 5 bases, there was a span of 6 bases. Germline values: CDR1 SGDLS, CDR2 YYNGEE. The CDR3 DNA reads as TGTGCCAGCAGCGTAGATGCGGATCAGCCCCAGCATTTT. This sequence encodes CASSVDADQPQHF. Looking up the rest from reference TRBV9 and TRBJ1-5 gives the full variable domain: DSGVTQTPKHLITATGQRVTLRCSPRSGDLSVYWYQQSLDQGLQFLIQYYNGEERAKGNILERFSAQQFPDLHSELNLSSLELGDSALYFCASSVDADQPQHFGDGTRLSIL.

This clonotype has a handful of counts. The chain couples TRBV28 to TRBJ1-5; D might be TRBD1 (5 bases). V dropped 8 bases and J dropped 3 bases, with 11 bases sitting between them. Germline V gene sequence: CDR1 MDHEN, CDR2 SYDVKM. CDR3 length: 13 amino acids. The CDR3 here is CASRRQLNQPQHF. The CDR3 region has the DNA TGTGCCAGCCGCCGACAGCTCAATCAGCCCCAGCATTTT.

This clonotype has only a few counts. The chain has TRBV7-2 and TRBJ2-3; D perhaps matches TRBD1 (5 bases). CDR1 is SGHTA, CDR2 FQGNSA, per germline. V was pared by 5 bases and J by 3 bases, with 12 bases between. This CDR3 spans 14 amino acids. CDR3 nucleotides: TGTGCCAGCAGCCCCCGGACACTGACAGATACGCAGTATTTT. This codes for CASSPRTLTDTQYF.

This clonotype was counted between two and nine times. V and J are TRBV6-1 and TRBJ2-7; D assignment may be TRBD1 or TRBD2 (5 bases each). Germline V gene data show CDR1 as MNHNS and CDR2 as SASEGT. The V and J ends lost 6 bases and 7 bases respectively, with 22 bases between them. The CDR3 runs 15 residues. The CDR3 region is CASRAAGSTSGEQYF. For the CDR3, the DNA is TGTGCCAGCAGGGCCGCAGGGAGTACGTCCGGAGAGCAGTACTTC.

The rearrangement joins TRBV27 to TRBJ2-1, with D perhaps being TRBD1 or TRBD2 (5 bases each). CDR3 length: 13 residues. V lost 3 bases and J lost 7, with 10 bases in between. From germline, CDR1 is MNHEY and CDR2 SMNVEV (reference sequence). CDR3 sequence (DNA): TGTGCCAGCAGTTTGGGGGTCGGAAATGAGCAGTTCTTC. Translated: CASSLGVGNEQFF.

This clonotype has a handful of counts. The genes are TRBV6-5 and TRBJ1-2; D is perhaps TRBD1 (5 bases). The CDR3 runs to 14 residues. With 2 bases removed from V and 4 bases from J, the gap between germline ends came to 11 bases. Germline CDR1 reads MNHEY; CDR2 reads SVGAGI. The CDR3 loop is CASSYAGIGYGYTF. The CDR3 nucleotides read TGTGCCAGCAGTTACGCAGGGATCGGCTATGGCTACACCTTC.

The CDR3 DNA is TGCGCCAGCAGCCAAGTACAGGGAGACACTGAAGCTTTCTTT. Translating it yields CASSQVQGDTEAFF. This chain connects TRBV4-1 to TRBJ1-1; possibly TRBD1 for D (6 bases). Trimming cost V 1 base and J 3 bases, with 9 bases left between them. CDR1 and CDR2 (germline): MGHRA, YSYEKL. This CDR3 region has 14 residues.

Only one count was recorded for this clonotype. The rearrangement uses TRBV12-3 or TRBV12-4 and TRBJ2-4, with 7 positions matching TRBD1. The CDR3 runs 19 residues. J lost 3 bases, V lost 1 base, and 15 bases had no gene match. The CDR3 nucleotides are TGTGCCAGCAGTTTAGTACAGAACCTACGGGACAGAGACAAAAACATTCAGTACTTC. Residues: CASSLVQNLRDRDKNIQYF.

This clonotype was recorded at least ten times. The V and J genes are TRBV7-2 and TRBJ2-7; D is unclear. Per the germline V gene, CDR1 is SGHTA and CDR2 is FQGNSA. The CDR3 extends over 15 amino acids. V lost 4 bases and J 0 bases, leaving 13 bases between the germline ends. The CDR3 loop is CASSSTTENSYEQYF. The CDR3 nucleotides read TGTGCCAGCAGCTCCACGACGGAGAACTCCTACGAGCAGTACTTC.

The genes are TRBV7-9 and TRBJ1-1, with unresolved D. The V gene's germline CDR1 is SEHNR and CDR2 FQNEAQ (reference sequence). This CDR3 contains 12 residues. V lost 8 bases and J 2 bases, leaving 9 bases between the germline ends. CDR3 in DNA: TGTGCCAGCCAGGTGGGAAACACTGAAGCTTTCTTT. This translates into CASQVGNTEAFF.

This clonotype was recorded at least ten times. J is TRBJ2-1 and V is TRBV4-3; possibly TRBD1 or TRBD2 for D (5 bases each). Germline values: CDR1 LGHNA, CDR2 YSLEER. The CDR3 is 17 residues long. Trimming took off 0 bases at V and 3 bases at J, with 15 bases between the two ends. CDR3 sequence reads: CASSQDFPGRNYNEQFF. DNA of the CDR3: TGCGCCAGCAGCCAAGACTTCCCGGGACGTAACTACAATGAGCAGTTCTTC.